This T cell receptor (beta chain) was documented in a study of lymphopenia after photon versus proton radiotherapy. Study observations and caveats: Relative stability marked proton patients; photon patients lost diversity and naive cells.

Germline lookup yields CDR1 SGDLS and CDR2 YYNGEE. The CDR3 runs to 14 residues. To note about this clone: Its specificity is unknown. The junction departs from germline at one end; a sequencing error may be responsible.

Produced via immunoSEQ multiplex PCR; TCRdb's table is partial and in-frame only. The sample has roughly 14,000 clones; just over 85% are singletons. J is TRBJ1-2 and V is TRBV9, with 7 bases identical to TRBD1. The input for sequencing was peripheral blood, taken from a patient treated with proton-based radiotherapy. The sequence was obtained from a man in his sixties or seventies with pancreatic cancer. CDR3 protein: CASTVEGQNYGYTF. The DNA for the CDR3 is TGTGCCAGCACCGTAGAGGGACAGAACTATGGCTACACCTTC.